This T cell receptor (beta chain) was documented in a study of cytomegalovirus exposure and HLA in healthy donors. V lost 6 bases and J lost 5, with 13 bases in between. The CDR3 is made up of 13 amino acids. CDR1 and CDR2 (germline): LNHDA, SQIVND (reference sequence). The PCR used 60 Vbeta and 13 Jbeta primers. Using immunoSEQ multiplex PCR, the repertoire was profiled, and TCRdb retains in-frame clones only, with some absent. This table holds around 150,000 clones, approximately 80% found once. This clone came up once. The sample comprised PBMCs. The chain is built from TRBV19 and TRBJ1-1, with D unresolved. The TCR sequence derives from a woman aged 40 to 50 in good health and CMV-seronegative. The CDR3 loop reads CASSKAGWTEAFF. The DNA for the CDR3 is TGTGCCAGTAGCAAAGCGGGGTGGACTGAAGCTTTCTTT.